Sequencing of this TCR beta chain was carried out in a study of blood T cell repertoires in COVID-19. The overall study: Specimens from acute and convalescent COVID-19 originated in the United States, Italy and Spain.

The CDR3 runs to 16 residues. V was pared by 3 bases and J by 4 bases, with 7 bases of the junction left unmatched. Germline-derived CDR1 and CDR2 are LNHDA and SQIVND (reference sequence). Data came from immunoSEQ multiplex PCR; TCRdb stores just in-frame clones and leaves some out. The sample includes 110,000 or so clones, 75% to 90% of them seen just once. The material sequenced was peripheral blood. This TCR was sampled from a human donor in a cohort sampled during active COVID-19. This chain uses TRBV19 with TRBJ2-3; 10 bases align to TRBD1. The CDR3 reads CASSMGTGVRADTQYF. Written as DNA, the CDR3 is TGTGCCAGTAGTATGGGGACAGGGGTACGGGCAGATACGCAGTATTTT.